What follows are 10 T cell receptor beta chains derived from one specimen sequenced in a study of T cells in Graves' hyperthyroidism and ophthalmopathy. RNA transcripts served as the template for amplifying TCR beta CDR3 regions. With the HTBI primer set, the TCR CDR3 went through a first round of RT-PCR. TCRdb reprocessed the multiplex PCR reads with MiXCR, giving one entry per CDR3 protein. The data hold about 370,000 distinct CDR3 sequences, with 13% to 15% observed a single time. Sequenced: blood. The receptor set was obtained from a woman between 55 and 75 years old with Graves' ophthalmopathy.

In its sample, this clonotype was seen many times. The chain combines TRBV11-2 with TRBJ2-3, with unresolved D. The germline gives CDR1 SGHAT, CDR2 FQNNGV. Deletions cut 5 bases from V and 1 base from J, with 13 bases between. The CDR3 covers 15 residues. This CDR3 is CASSPGEPRTDTQYF. The CDR3 bases are TGTGCCAGCAGCCCAGGAGAGCCACGCACAGATACGCAGTATTTT.

The gene calls are TRBV9 and TRBJ2-3, with D perhaps TRBD1 (6 bases). Trimming left V 4 bases short and J 0 bases short, with 12 bases between. CDR1 SGDLS and CDR2 YYNGEE come from the germline V gene. CDR3 length: 15 residues. Here the CDR3 reads CASSSQGISTDTQYF. Here the CDR3 DNA reads TGTGCCAGCAGCTCTCAGGGGATTAGCACAGATACGCAGTATTTT.

This clonotype has just a few counts. The chain joins TRBV4-2 to TRBJ2-3, with D maybe TRBD2 (6 bases). From germline, CDR1 is LGHNA and CDR2 YNFKEQ. The CDR3 runs 15 residues. Trimming shortened V by 6 bases and J by 0 bases, and 13 bases separated the two germline ends. The CDR3 region has the DNA TGTGCCAGCAGACTAAGGGACTCCAGCACAGATACGCAGTATTTT. Its protein product is CASRLRDSSTDTQYF.

The gene calls are TRBV19 and TRBJ2-3, with D unclear. From germline, CDR1 is LNHDA and CDR2 SQIVND (reference sequence). This CDR3 region has 14 residues. The V end was cut by 2 bases, the J end by 4 bases, with 10 bases between. The CDR3: CASSIPPPADTQYF. The CDR3 DNA follows: TGTGCCAGTAGTATACCCCCCCCCGCAGATACGCAGTATTTT.

This clonotype was found a few times. This chain joins TRBV5-1 and TRBJ2-5, with 8 bases matching TRBD2. V lost 4 bases and J lost 7; bases outside the gene matches: 9. CDR3 length: 14 amino acids. Germline loops: CDR1 SGHRS, CDR2 YFSETQ. Written as DNA, the CDR3 is TGCGCCAGCAGCATTGACTATGCGGGAGGGACCCAGTACTTC. This gives the protein CASSIDYAGGTQYF.

This clonotype was observed many times. The V and J genes are TRBV11-2 and TRBJ1-2; 7 bases fit TRBD1. This CDR3 contains 14 residues. Trimming removed 4 bases from V and 4 bases from J; junction bases left unmatched: 6. The germline CDR1 and CDR2 sequences are SGHAT and FQNNGV. Here the CDR3 reads CASSSDRWGYGYTF. In DNA form, the CDR3 reads TGTGCCAGCAGCTCGGACAGGTGGGGCTATGGCTACACCTTC.

This clonotype was counted at least ten times. V usage is TRBV6-1 and J usage is TRBJ2-7, with 12 bases lining up with TRBD2. This CDR3 has 14 amino acids. Trimming at V came to 7 bases and at J to 5 bases, leaving 6 bases not matched to a gene. CDR1 is MNHNS, CDR2 SASEGT, per germline. The CDR3 region is CASNLAGGFHEQYF. The DNA for the CDR3 is TGTGCCAGCAACCTAGCGGGAGGGTTCCACGAGCAGTACTTC.

This clonotype was seen a handful of times. The rearrangement uses TRBV27 and TRBJ1-5; 8 bases align to TRBD1. The CDR3 contains 17 residues. V was clipped by 0 bases and J by 0 bases; unmatched bases: 4. Germline V CDR1 and CDR2: MNHEY, SMNVEV (reference sequence). CDR3 coding DNA: TGTGCCAGCAGTTTATCCGCTGGGACAGGTAGCAATCAGCCCCAGCATTTT. Translated: CASSLSAGTGSNQPQHF.

The chain combines TRBV11-2 with TRBJ2-7, with D unclear. Between the trimmed V and J ends, which lost 2 bases and 6 bases, there was a span of 5 bases. The CDR3 extends over 11 amino acids. Per the germline V gene, CDR1 is SGHAT and CDR2 is FQNNGV. CDR3 DNA sequence: TGTGCCAGCAGCTTAACCCTCGAGCAGTACTTC. This gives the protein CASSLTLEQYF.

This clonotype was seen ten or more times. V is TRBV2 and J is TRBJ2-7; 7 positions agree with TRBD2. The CDR3 loop spans 15 amino acids. With V trimmed by 1 base and J by 4 bases, 7 bases remained unmatched. The germline gives CDR1 SNHLY, CDR2 FYNNEI. The CDR3 region has the DNA TGTGCCAGCAGTGAAGGTATCGGCGGGAGTTACGAGCAGTACTTC. As protein: CASSEGIGGSYEQYF.